A selection of T cell receptor beta chains follows, all from one sample in a study of CD8+ T cells in alopecia areata. The assay was immunoSEQ multiplex PCR, and TCRdb's table has in-frame clones only and misses some. The data hold 150,000 to 200,000 clones, with about three fifths observed a single time. Sample: CD4+ T cells sorted from blood. Receptors were obtained from a human donor in good health. CDR3s include the opening cysteine and the closing phenylalanine or tryptophan. Fields, in order: clone size, J gene, V gene, D gene, CDR3 DNA, CDR3 protein. D genes are given only for firm matches. Clone size is not always given. Where it is, it says once, few, many or a class for expanded clones.

>-|TRBJ2-4|TRBV6-5|-
TGTGCCAGCAGTTACTCGGGACCCCAAAACATTCAGTACTTC
CASSYSGPQNIQYF
>-|TRBJ1-2|TRBV4-1|-
TGCGCCAGCAGCCAAGTTGTAGCGGAGGGCTACACCTTC
CASSQVVAEGYTF
>-|TRBJ2-2|TRBV6-5|-
TGTGCCAGCAGCCCTAGGCTGGGGAACACCGGGGAGCTGTTTTTT
CASSPRLGNTGELFF
>-|TRBJ2-7|TRBV5-6|-
TGTGCCAGCAGCTTTGGGCAGGGTTTTGGCTACGAGCAGTACTTC
CASSFGQGFGYEQYF
>-|TRBJ1-1|TRBV5-1|-
TGCGCCAGCAGCTTGGGGGTTGAAGCTTTCTTT
CASSLGVEAFF
>once|TRBJ1-5|TRBV29-1|TRBD1
TGCAGCGTGGGACAGCGAGATCAGCCCCAGCATTTT
CSVGQRDQPQHF
>few|TRBJ2-5|TRBV10-2|TRBD2
TGCGCCAGCAAAGCGGGAGTAGTACAAGAGACCCAGTACTTC
CASKAGVVQETQYF
>-|TRBJ1-2|TRBV5-1|-
TGCGCCAGCAGCAGTGGCTATGGCTACACCTTC
CASSSGYGYTF
>-|TRBJ1-5|TRBV30|-
TGTGCCTGGAGTGACGGGGGAAATCAGCCCCAGCATTTT
CAWSDGGNQPQHF
>-|TRBJ2-1|TRBV23-1|-
TGCGCCAGCAGTCAATCTCCGGTAGGGGACAATGAGCAGTTCTTC
CASSQSPVGDNEQFF
>-|TRBJ2-5|TRBV18|-
TGTGCCAGCTCCCGCCAAGAGACCCAGTACTTC
CASSRQETQYF
>-|TRBJ2-5|TRBV28|-
TGTGCCAGCAGTTTAGGCCCTTCGCGGGCACAAGAGACCCAGTACTTC
CASSLGPSRAQETQYF
>-|TRBJ2-7|TRBV6-5|-
TGTGCCAGCAGTTACGGGAACAGAGTAGGGGAGCAGTACTTC
CASSYGNRVGEQYF
>few|TRBJ1-1|TRBV30|TRBD1
TGTGCCTGGAGTGCCGACAGGGACAACACTGAAGCTTTCTTT
CAWSADRDNTEAFF
>-|TRBJ2-3|TRBV29-1|TRBD1
TGCAGCGTTGGGGACAGGGGTAGCAATACGCAGTATTTT
CSVGDRGSNTQYF
>few|TRBJ2-1|TRBV4-1|TRBD2
TGCGCCAGCAGCCATGGGCTAGCGGGAGGTTCGAGCTCCTACAATGAGCAGTTCTTC
CASSHGLAGGSSSYNEQFF
>-|TRBJ2-1|TRBV15|-
TGTGCCACCGATCGCGGGATTAGCTCCTACAATGAGCAGTTCTTC
CATDRGISSYNEQFF
>few|TRBJ1-1|TRBV27|TRBD1
TGTGCCAGCAGACGGAACAGGGGACAGAACACTGAAGCTTTCTTT
CASRRNRGQNTEAFF
>-|TRBJ2-5|TRBV18|-
TGTGCCAGCTCACCAGGACTGGTGGAGACCCAGTACTTC
CASSPGLVETQYF
>few|TRBJ1-4|TRBV5-4|-
TGTGCCAGCAGCTCCAAAAGGGGGGTTGCAACTAATGAAAAACTGTTTTTT
CASSSKRGVATNEKLFF
>-|TRBJ2-3|TRBV28|TRBD2
TGTGCCAGCAGTATCCCATCCTTAGCGGGAGGGACGCAGTATTTT
CASSIPSLAGGTQYF
>few|TRBJ2-6|TRBV10-1|-
TGCGCCAGCAGTGGGGTCCGAGATGGGGCCAACGTCCTGACTTTC
CASSGVRDGANVLTF
>few|TRBJ2-5|TRBV10-3|-
TGTGCCATCCGGGACAACAAAGAGACCCAGTACTTC
CAIRDNKETQYF
>-|TRBJ1-2|TRBV29-1|-
TGCAGCGTTGGGACCCCTCTTCGGGGGTCGGACTATGGCTACACCTTC
CSVGTPLRGSDYGYTF
>-|TRBJ1-1|TRBV29-1|-
TGCAGCGTCTCCACGAAACAGGGCGGGACTGAAGCTTTCTTT
CSVSTKQGGTEAFF
>few|TRBJ2-1|TRBV29-1|-
TGCAGCGTTGAAAGGCCCTACCCCTACAATGAGCAGTTCTTC
CSVERPYPYNEQFF
>-|TRBJ2-7|TRBV7-9|-
TGTGCCAGCAGCTTAGTGAACGAGCAGTACTTC
CASSLVNEQYF
>few|TRBJ2-5|TRBV29-1|TRBD2
TGCAGCGTTGTTTTAGCGGGAGAGACCCAGTACTTC
CSVVLAGETQYF
>few|TRBJ2-1|TRBV2|-
TGTGCCAGCACCCCCAACAATGAGCAGTTCTTC
CASTPNNEQFF
>-|TRBJ1-2|TRBV29-1|TRBD1
TGCAGCGTTACACAGGGGGCCTATGGCTACACCTTC
CSVTQGAYGYTF
>-|TRBJ2-1|TRBV4-1|-
TGCGCCAGCAGCCAAGACCGGGGACGGACCGACAATGAGCAGTTCTTC
CASSQDRGRTDNEQFF
>-|TRBJ1-5|TRBV2|-
TGTGCCAGCAGTGAAGGCCCCAAAGGGGCACCCCAGCATTTT
CASSEGPKGAPQHF
>few|TRBJ2-7|TRBV30|-
TGTGCCTGGAGTGTAGGTTCGGGGCACAGAGACGAGCAGTACTTC
CAWSVGSGHRDEQYF
>-|TRBJ2-1|TRBV29-1|TRBD2
TGCAGCGTTGCTCCGGGACTAGCGGGAGCTTTGGGGCAGTTCTTC
CSVAPGLAGALGQFF
>-|TRBJ2-5|TRBV5-1|-
TGCGCCAGCAGCTTGGACGAGACCCAGTACTTC
CASSLDETQYF
>-|TRBJ2-4|TRBV6-6|-
TGTGCCAGCAGTTACTCGACTGTAGCCAAAAACATTCAGTACTTC
CASSYSTVAKNIQYF
>few|TRBJ2-7|TRBV29-1|TRBD2
TGCAGCGTCGGACTAGCGGGAGTGGGGGAGCAGTACTTC
CSVGLAGVGEQYF
>-|TRBJ1-2|TRBV25-1|-
TGTGCCAGCAGTGATCTAGCCAAAGCTGGCTACACCTTC
CASSDLAKAGYTF
>few|TRBJ1-1|TRBV29-1|-
TGCAGCGTTGAACGACTGAACACTGAAGCTTTCTTT
CSVERLNTEAFF
>few|TRBJ1-2|TRBV2|-
TGTGCCAGCACGCGGGACCGTCAATATGGCTACACCTTC
CASTRDRQYGYTF
>-|TRBJ1-2|TRBV29-1|-
TGCAGCGTTGAGGAGGGATCTAGATTTGGCTACACCTTC
CSVEEGSRFGYTF
>-|TRBJ2-7|TRBV10-2|-
TGCGCCAGCAGAGGTTGGAGCTCCTACGAGCAGTACTTC
CASRGWSSYEQYF
>-|TRBJ2-7|TRBV5-6|TRBD1
TGTGCCAGCAGCTTCCGGGACAGGGGACACGAGCAGTACTTC
CASSFRDRGHEQYF
>-|TRBJ2-4|TRBV25-1|-
TGTGCCAGCAGTGAACCCGGGGACGGGAAAAACATTCAGTACTTC
CASSEPGDGKNIQYF